The clone carrying this T cell receptor beta chain was detected many times. This specimen belongs to a study of T cells in Graves' hyperthyroidism and ophthalmopathy. Study-level background: Blood from the periphery was taken at initial diagnosis, before any treatment.

The CDR3 runs to 14 residues. Germline loops: CDR1 SNHLY, CDR2 FYNNEI. V was cut by 4 bases and J by 0 bases, with 7 bases left in between. Amplification of TCR beta CDR3 regions was performed using RNA transcripts as template. During a first-round RT-PCR of the TCR CDR3, the HTBI primer set was used. In TCRdb, the multiplex PCR reads were re-called with MiXCR into one record per CDR3 protein. Counted here are roughly 290,000 distinct CDR3 sequences, roughly 15% occurring once; the ten biggest clones make up 7% to 9%. Isolation of PBMCs was performed on 8.5 to 10 ml fresh peripheral blood. The TCR was taken from a woman in her forties with Graves' hyperthyroidism. Sequenced input: blood. This chain connects TRBV2 to TRBJ1-3; no clear D. The CDR3 loop reads CASSAGSSGNTIYF. The CDR3, as DNA: TGTGCCAGCAGTGCAGGCAGCTCTGGAAACACCATATATTTT. The full variable domain, with the rest looked up from reference TRBV2 and TRBJ1-3, is EPEVTQTPSHQVTQMGQEVILRCVPISNHLYFYWYRQILGQKVEFLVSFYNNEISEKSEIFDDQFSVERPDGSNFTLKIRSTKLEDSAMYFCASSAGSSGNTIYFGEGSWLTVV.